Listed below are T cell receptor beta chains from one sample, sequenced in a study of early stage breast cancer tumors. Repertoires were generated with immunoSEQ multiplex PCR, while TCRdb's copy carries only in-frame clones and drops some. The sample contains about 69,000 clones, around 80% of which appear only once. The source material was blood. These receptors all stem from a person in their 40s with breast cancer. The CDR3 runs from the conserved cysteine through the conserved F or W. The D gene is left open where the match is weak. Not all rows give a size; the values are once, few, many and, for expanded clones, a class.

j_call: TRBJ2-1
d_call: .
v_call: TRBV10-2
clone_size: .
cdr3_aa: CASSESSRDPYNEQFF
cdr3_nt: TGCGCCAGCAGTGAGTCAAGCAGGGACCCCTACAATGAGCAGTTCTTC

j_call: TRBJ2-1
d_call: TRBD2
v_call: TRBV6-4
clone_size: .
cdr3_aa: CASSERTSPGWNEQFF
cdr3_nt: TGTGCCAGCAGCGAGAGGACTAGCCCGGGGTGGAATGAGCAGTTCTTC

j_call: TRBJ2-7
d_call: .
v_call: TRBV6-6
clone_size: .
cdr3_aa: CASSYSRERIEQYF
cdr3_nt: TGTGCCAGCAGTTACTCGCGGGAAAGGATCGAGCAGTACTTC

j_call: TRBJ1-1
d_call: .
v_call: TRBV7-9
clone_size: few
cdr3_aa: CASSLWDTEAFF
cdr3_nt: TGTGCCAGCAGCTTATGGGACACTGAAGCTTTCTTT

j_call: TRBJ2-2
d_call: .
v_call: TRBV5-5
clone_size: .
cdr3_aa: CASSPTDILAGELFF
cdr3_nt: TGTGCCAGCAGCCCAACAGACATTTTAGCGGGGGAGCTGTTTTTT

j_call: TRBJ1-1
d_call: .
v_call: TRBV6-5
clone_size: .
cdr3_aa: CASSYGHNYPNTEAFF
cdr3_nt: TGTGCCAGCAGTTACGGACATAACTATCCGAACACTGAAGCTTTCTTT

j_call: TRBJ2-2
d_call: TRBD2
v_call: TRBV19
clone_size: .
cdr3_aa: CASSIDTGTSGTSPNTGELFF
cdr3_nt: TGTGCCAGTAGTATAGATACCGGGACTAGCGGGACTTCCCCGAACACCGGGGAGCTGTTTTTT

j_call: TRBJ2-3
d_call: TRBD2
v_call: TRBV10-3
clone_size: .
cdr3_aa: CAISGGLAGVSDTQYF
cdr3_nt: TGTGCCATCAGTGGGGGACTAGCGGGAGTCTCAGATACGCAGTATTTT

j_call: TRBJ1-1
d_call: .
v_call: TRBV27
clone_size: .
cdr3_aa: CASSLFEGRTVTEAFF
cdr3_nt: TGTGCCAGCAGTTTATTTGAGGGACGGACGGTTACTGAAGCTTTCTTT

j_call: TRBJ2-3
d_call: .
v_call: TRBV11-2
clone_size: .
cdr3_aa: CATGGAPEGDTQYF
cdr3_nt: TGTGCCACGGGCGGAGCACCCGAAGGAGATACGCAGTATTTT

j_call: TRBJ2-7
d_call: TRBD1
v_call: TRBV18
clone_size: once
cdr3_aa: CASSPGTGQGAYEQYF
cdr3_nt: TGTGCCAGCTCACCGGGGACAGGGCAGGGGGCCTACGAGCAGTACTTC

j_call: TRBJ2-1
d_call: TRBD2
v_call: TRBV18
clone_size: .
cdr3_aa: CASSPRVTSGSSYNEQFF
cdr3_nt: TGTGCCAGCTCACCACGAGTAACTAGCGGGAGTTCCTACAATGAGCAGTTCTTC

j_call: TRBJ2-7
d_call: TRBD1
v_call: TRBV30
clone_size: .
cdr3_aa: CAWGTGTESYEQYF
cdr3_nt: TGTGCCTGGGGAACCGGGACAGAGTCCTACGAGCAGTACTTC

j_call: TRBJ1-1
d_call: .
v_call: TRBV7-9
clone_size: .
cdr3_aa: CASSLEARRSGAFF
cdr3_nt: TGTGCCAGCAGCTTAGAAGCTCGTCGGAGTGGAGCTTTCTTT

j_call: TRBJ1-4
d_call: TRBD1
v_call: TRBV7-2
clone_size: .
cdr3_aa: CASSGTGLGEKLFF
cdr3_nt: TGTGCCAGCAGTGGGACAGGGCTGGGTGAAAAACTGTTTTTT

j_call: TRBJ2-5
d_call: TRBD1
v_call: TRBV19
clone_size: few
cdr3_aa: CASSATGGAETQYF
cdr3_nt: TGTGCCAGTAGCGCTACAGGGGGCGCGGAGACCCAGTACTTC

j_call: TRBJ2-1
d_call: TRBD2
v_call: TRBV7-3
clone_size: .
cdr3_aa: CASSLLSSGSYNEQFF
cdr3_nt: TGTGCCAGCAGCTTACTGTCTAGCGGGTCCTACAATGAGCAGTTCTTC

j_call: TRBJ1-4
d_call: .
v_call: TRBV5-6
clone_size: .
cdr3_aa: CASSLQGNEKLFF
cdr3_nt: TGTGCCAGCAGCTTACAGGGAAATGAAAAACTGTTTTTT

j_call: TRBJ1-5
d_call: .
v_call: TRBV5-6
clone_size: .
cdr3_aa: CASSYLGAPNQPQHF
cdr3_nt: TGTGCCAGCAGCTACCTCGGGGCTCCCAATCAGCCCCAGCATTTT

j_call: TRBJ1-5
d_call: .
v_call: TRBV7-2
clone_size: .
cdr3_aa: CASSFGGGQPQHF
cdr3_nt: TGTGCCAGCAGCTTTGGGGGCGGCCAGCCCCAGCATTTT

j_call: TRBJ2-4
d_call: .
v_call: TRBV19
clone_size: .
cdr3_aa: CASHGTELAKNIQYF
cdr3_nt: TGTGCCAGCCATGGGACGGAACTAGCCAAAAACATTCAGTACTTC

j_call: TRBJ1-2
d_call: .
v_call: TRBV4-1
clone_size: .
cdr3_aa: CASSLQGTLYGYTF
cdr3_nt: TGCGCCAGCAGCCTTCAGGGGACACTTTATGGCTACACCTTC

j_call: TRBJ2-1
d_call: TRBD2
v_call: TRBV6-1
clone_size: .
cdr3_aa: CASSEGPGSGSEQFF
cdr3_nt: TGTGCCAGCAGTGAAGGTCCGGGGAGCGGGAGTGAGCAGTTCTTC

j_call: TRBJ2-5
d_call: .
v_call: TRBV18
clone_size: .
cdr3_aa: CASSPKLPETQYF
cdr3_nt: TGTGCCAGCTCACCAAAGCTCCCGGAGACCCAGTACTTC

j_call: TRBJ2-7
d_call: TRBD1
v_call: TRBV2
clone_size: .
cdr3_aa: CASSGQGSSYEQYF
cdr3_nt: TGTGCCAGCAGTGGACAGGGGAGCTCCTACGAGCAGTACTTC

j_call: TRBJ2-7
d_call: TRBD1
v_call: TRBV28
clone_size: .
cdr3_aa: CASSPPGQLKQYF
cdr3_nt: TGTGCCAGCAGTCCACCGGGACAGTTGAAGCAGTACTTC